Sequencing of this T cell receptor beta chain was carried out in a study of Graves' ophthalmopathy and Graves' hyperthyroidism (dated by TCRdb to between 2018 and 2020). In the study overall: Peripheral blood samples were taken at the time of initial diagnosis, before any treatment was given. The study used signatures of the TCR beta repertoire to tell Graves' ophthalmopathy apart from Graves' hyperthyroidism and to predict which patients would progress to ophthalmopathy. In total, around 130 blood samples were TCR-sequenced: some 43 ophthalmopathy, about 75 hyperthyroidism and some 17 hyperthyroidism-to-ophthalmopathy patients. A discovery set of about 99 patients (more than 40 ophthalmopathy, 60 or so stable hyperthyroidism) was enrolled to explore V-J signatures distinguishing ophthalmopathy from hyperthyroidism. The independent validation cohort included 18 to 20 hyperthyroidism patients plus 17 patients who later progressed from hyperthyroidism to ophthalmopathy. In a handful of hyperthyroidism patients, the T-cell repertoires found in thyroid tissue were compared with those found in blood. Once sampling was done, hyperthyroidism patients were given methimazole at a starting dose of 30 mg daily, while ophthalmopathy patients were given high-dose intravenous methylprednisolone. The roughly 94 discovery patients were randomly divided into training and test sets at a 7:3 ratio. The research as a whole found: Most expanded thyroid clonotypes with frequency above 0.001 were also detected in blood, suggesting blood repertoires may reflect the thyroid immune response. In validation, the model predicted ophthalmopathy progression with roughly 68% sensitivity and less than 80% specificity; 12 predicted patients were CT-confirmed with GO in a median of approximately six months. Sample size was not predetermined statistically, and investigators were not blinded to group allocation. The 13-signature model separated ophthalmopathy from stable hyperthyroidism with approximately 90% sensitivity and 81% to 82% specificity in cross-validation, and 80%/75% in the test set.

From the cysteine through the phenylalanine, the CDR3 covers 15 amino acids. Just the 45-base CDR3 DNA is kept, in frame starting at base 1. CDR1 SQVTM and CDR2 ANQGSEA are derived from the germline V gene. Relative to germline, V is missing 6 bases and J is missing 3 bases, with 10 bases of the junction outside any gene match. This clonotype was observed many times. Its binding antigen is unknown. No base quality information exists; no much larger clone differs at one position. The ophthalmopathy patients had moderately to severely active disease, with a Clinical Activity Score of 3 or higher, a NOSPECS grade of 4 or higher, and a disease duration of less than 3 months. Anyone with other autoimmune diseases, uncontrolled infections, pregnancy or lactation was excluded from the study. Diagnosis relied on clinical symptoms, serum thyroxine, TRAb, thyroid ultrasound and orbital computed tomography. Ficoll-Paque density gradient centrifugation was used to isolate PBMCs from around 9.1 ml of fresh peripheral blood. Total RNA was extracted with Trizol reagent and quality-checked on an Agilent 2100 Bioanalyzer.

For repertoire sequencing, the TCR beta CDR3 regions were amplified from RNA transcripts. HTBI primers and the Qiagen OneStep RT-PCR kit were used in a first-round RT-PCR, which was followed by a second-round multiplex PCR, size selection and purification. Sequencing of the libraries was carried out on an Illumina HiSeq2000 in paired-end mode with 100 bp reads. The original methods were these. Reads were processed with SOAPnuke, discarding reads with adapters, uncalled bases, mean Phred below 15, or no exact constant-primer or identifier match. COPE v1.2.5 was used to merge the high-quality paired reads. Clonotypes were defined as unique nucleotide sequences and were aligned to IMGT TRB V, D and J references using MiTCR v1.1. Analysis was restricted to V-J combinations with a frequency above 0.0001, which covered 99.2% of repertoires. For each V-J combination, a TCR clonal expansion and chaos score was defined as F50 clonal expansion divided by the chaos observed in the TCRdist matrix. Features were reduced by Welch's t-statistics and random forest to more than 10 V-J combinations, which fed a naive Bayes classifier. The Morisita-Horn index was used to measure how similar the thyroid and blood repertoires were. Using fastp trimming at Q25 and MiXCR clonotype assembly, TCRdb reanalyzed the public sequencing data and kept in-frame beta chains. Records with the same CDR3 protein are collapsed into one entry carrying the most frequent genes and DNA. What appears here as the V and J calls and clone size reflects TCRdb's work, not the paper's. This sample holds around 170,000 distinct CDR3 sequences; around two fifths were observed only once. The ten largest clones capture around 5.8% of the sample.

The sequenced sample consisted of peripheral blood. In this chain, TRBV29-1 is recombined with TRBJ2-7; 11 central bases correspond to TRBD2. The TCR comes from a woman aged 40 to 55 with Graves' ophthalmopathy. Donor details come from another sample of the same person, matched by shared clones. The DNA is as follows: TGCAGCGTCCCCGGTTTAGCGGGAGGGCGCTACGAGCAGTACTTC. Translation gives CSVPGLAGGRYEQYF.